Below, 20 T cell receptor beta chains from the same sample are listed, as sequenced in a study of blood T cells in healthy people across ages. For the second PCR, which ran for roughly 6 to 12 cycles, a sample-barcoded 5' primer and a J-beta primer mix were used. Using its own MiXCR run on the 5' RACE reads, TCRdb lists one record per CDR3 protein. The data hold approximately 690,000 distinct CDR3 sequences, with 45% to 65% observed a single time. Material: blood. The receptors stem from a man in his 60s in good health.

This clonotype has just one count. CDR3 in amino acids: CAISGQGISDTQYF. In nucleotides, the CDR3 is TGTGCCATCAGCGGACAGGGGATTTCAGATACGCAGTATTTT. V usage is TRBV10-3 and J usage is TRBJ2-3; 9 bases are a match to TRBD1. There are 14 residues in the CDR3. With 6 bases clipped from V and 4 bases from J, the junction kept 5 bases outside the gene matches. From germline, CDR1 is ENHRY and CDR2 SYGVKD.

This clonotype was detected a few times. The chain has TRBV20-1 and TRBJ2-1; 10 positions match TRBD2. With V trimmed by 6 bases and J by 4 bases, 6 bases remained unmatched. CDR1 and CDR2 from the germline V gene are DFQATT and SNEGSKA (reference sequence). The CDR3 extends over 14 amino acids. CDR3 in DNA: TGCAGTGCGCCCACTAGCGGGGCTTACAATGAGCAGTTCTTC. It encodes CSAPTSGAYNEQFF.

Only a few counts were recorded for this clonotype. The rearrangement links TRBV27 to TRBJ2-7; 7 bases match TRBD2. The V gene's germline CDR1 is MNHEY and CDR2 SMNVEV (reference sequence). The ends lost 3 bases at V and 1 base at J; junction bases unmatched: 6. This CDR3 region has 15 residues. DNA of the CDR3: TGTGCCAGCAGTTTGGGCGGGCGGGGGTCCTACGAGCAGTACTTC. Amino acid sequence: CASSLGGRGSYEQYF.

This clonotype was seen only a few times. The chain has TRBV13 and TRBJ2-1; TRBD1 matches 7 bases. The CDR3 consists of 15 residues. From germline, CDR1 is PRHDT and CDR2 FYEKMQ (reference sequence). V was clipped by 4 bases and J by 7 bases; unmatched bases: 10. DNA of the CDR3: TGTGCCAGCAGCTCGACACAGACAGGGTGGAATGAGCAGTTCTTC. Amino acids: CASSSTQTGWNEQFF.

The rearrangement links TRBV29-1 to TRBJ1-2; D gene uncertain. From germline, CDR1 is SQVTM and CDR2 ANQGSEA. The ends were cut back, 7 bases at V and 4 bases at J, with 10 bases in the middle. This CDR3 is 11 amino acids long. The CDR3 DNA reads TGCAGCGGTGACCGGGGCTATGGCTACACCTTC. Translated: CSGDRGYGYTF.

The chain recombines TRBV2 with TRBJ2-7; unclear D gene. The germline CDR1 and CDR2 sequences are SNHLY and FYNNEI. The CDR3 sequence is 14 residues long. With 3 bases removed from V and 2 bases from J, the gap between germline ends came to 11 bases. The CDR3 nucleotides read TGTGCCAGCAGTGATCGGCCGGAGACCTACGAGCAGTACTTC. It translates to CASSDRPETYEQYF.

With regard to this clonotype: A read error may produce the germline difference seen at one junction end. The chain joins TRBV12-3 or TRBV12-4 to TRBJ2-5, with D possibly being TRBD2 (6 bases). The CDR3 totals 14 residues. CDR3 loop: CAGSSWGGEETQYF. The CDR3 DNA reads TGTGCCGGCAGCTCATGGGGAGGTGAGGAGACCCAGTACTTC.

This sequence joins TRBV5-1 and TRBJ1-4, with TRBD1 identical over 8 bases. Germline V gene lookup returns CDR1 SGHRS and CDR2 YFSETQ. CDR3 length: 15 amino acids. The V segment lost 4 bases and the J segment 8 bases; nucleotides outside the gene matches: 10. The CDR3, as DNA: TGCGCCAGCAGCGCCCGGGACAGGCTAGGGGAAAAACTGTTTTTT. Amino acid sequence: CASSARDRLGEKLFF.

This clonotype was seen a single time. CDR3 sequence (DNA): TGTGCCAGCAGCGAGGGACTAGCGGGGGTCCCCTACGAGCAGTACTTC. It translates to CASSEGLAGVPYEQYF. This chain joins TRBV9 and TRBJ2-7; TRBD2 matches at 14 bases. The CDR3 consists of 16 residues. Trimming at V came to 3 bases and at J to 2 bases, leaving 4 bases not matched to a gene. Germline CDR1 and CDR2: SGDLS and YYNGEE.

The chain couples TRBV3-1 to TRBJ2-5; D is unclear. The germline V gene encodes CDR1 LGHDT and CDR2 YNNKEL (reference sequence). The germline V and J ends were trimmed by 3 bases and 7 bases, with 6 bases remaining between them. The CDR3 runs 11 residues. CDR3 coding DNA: TGTGCCAGCAGCCAGTTGCGGACCCAGTACTTC. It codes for CASSQLRTQYF.

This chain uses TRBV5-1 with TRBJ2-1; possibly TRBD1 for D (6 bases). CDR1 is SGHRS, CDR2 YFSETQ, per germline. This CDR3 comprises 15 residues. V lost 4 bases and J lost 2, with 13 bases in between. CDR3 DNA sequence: TGCGCCAGCAGCCCGTTGGGACAAGCCTACAATGAGCAGTTCTTC. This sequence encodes CASSPLGQAYNEQFF.

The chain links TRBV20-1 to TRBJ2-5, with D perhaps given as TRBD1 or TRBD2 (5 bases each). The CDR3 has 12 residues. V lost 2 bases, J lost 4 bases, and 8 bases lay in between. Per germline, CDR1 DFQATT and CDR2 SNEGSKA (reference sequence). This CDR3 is CSARLGAETQYF. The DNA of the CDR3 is TGCAGTGCTAGACTCGGGGCAGAGACCCAGTACTTC.

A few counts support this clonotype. CDR3 DNA: TGTGCCAGCAGCTTAGGGACAGCGTACCAAGAGACCCAGTACTTC. Its protein product is CASSLGTAYQETQYF. The gene calls are TRBV7-7 and TRBJ2-5, with D tentatively TRBD1 (6 bases). V was pared by 1 base and J by 0 bases, with 9 bases between. CDR1 and CDR2 (germline): SSHAT, FNYEAQ (reference sequence). The CDR3 loop spans 15 amino acids. The entire variable domain, with the rest obtained from reference TRBV7-7 and TRBJ2-5, is as follows: GAGVSQSPRYKVTKRGQDVTLRCDPISSHATLYWYQQALGQGPEFLTYFNYEAQPDKSGLPSDRFSAERPEGSISTLTIQRTEQRDSAMYRCASSLGTAYQETQYFGPGTRLLVL.

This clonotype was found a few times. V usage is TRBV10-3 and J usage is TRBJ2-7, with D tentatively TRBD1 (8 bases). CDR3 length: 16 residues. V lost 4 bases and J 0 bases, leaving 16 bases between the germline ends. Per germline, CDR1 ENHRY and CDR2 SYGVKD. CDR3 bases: TGTGCCATCAGTGCAACAGGGGGGGTCAGCTCCTACGAGCAGTACTTC. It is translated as CAISATGGVSSYEQYF.

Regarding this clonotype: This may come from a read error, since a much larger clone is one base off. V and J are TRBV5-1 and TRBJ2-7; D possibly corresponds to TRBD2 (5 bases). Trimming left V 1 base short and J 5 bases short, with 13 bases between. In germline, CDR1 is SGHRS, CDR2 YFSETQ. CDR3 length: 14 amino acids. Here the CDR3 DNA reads TGCGCCAGCAGCTTGCCTAGCCCCTTCGACGAGCAGTACTTC. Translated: CASSLPSPFDEQYF.

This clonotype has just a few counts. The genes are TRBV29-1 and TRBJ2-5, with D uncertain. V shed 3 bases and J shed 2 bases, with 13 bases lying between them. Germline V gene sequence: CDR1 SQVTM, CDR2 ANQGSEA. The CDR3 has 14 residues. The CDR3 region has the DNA TGCAGCGTTGAGATGGGGAATAGTCAAGAGACCCAGTACTTC. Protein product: CSVEMGNSQETQYF. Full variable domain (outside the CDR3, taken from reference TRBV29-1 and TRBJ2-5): SAVISQKPSRDICQRGTSLTIQCQVDSQVTMMFWYRQQPGQSLTLIATANQGSEATYESGFVIDKFPISRPNLTFSTLTVSNMSPEDSSIYLCSVEMGNSQETQYFGPGTRLLVL.

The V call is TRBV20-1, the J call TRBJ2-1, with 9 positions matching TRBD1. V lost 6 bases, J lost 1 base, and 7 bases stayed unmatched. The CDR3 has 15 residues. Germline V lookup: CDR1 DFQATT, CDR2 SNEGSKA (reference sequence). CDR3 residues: CSATETGGSYNEQFF. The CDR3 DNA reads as TGCAGTGCGACCGAGACAGGGGGTTCCTACAATGAGCAGTTCTTC.

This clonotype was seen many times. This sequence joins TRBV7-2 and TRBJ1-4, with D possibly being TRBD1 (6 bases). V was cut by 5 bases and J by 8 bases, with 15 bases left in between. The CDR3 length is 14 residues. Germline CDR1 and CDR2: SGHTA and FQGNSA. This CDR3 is CASSGQRGTEKLFF. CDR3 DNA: TGTGCCAGCAGCGGACAGCGTGGGACGGAAAAACTGTTTTTT.

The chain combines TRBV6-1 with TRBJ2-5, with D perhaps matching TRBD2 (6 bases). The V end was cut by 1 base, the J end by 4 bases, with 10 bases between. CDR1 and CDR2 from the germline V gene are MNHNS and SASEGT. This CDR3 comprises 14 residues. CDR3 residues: CASSEVWRGETQYF. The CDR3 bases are TGTGCCAGCAGTGAAGTTTGGAGGGGAGAGACCCAGTACTTC.

This CDR3 is CASSFVQGNSPLHF. In DNA, the CDR3 is TGTGCCAGCAGTTTCGTACAGGGTAATTCACCCCTCCACTTT. The rearrangement joins TRBV12-3 or TRBV12-4 to TRBJ1-6; tentative D call: TRBD1 (6 bases). Between the trimmed V and J ends, which lost 3 bases and 6 bases, there was a span of 9 bases. The CDR3 consists of 14 residues.